What follows are 16 T cell receptor beta chains derived from one specimen sequenced in a study of T cells in Graves' hyperthyroidism and ophthalmopathy. From RNA transcripts, TCR beta CDR3 regions were amplified. In the first-round RT-PCR of the TCR CDR3, the HTBI primer set was used. TCRdb processed the multiplex PCR reads anew with MiXCR; each CDR3 protein has one entry. Here the sample spans a few hundred thousand distinct CDR3 sequences, about a fifth being singletons. Sequences were obtained from blood. The receptors derive from a man aged 18 to 29 with Graves' ophthalmopathy.

This chain links TRBV7-9 with TRBJ2-1; 14 bases are a match to TRBD2. The CDR3 contains 19 residues. J lost 0 bases, V lost 5 bases, and 9 bases had no gene match. Germline V lookup: CDR1 SEHNR, CDR2 FQNEAQ (reference sequence). The CDR3 is CASSRAGTSGGSSYNEQFF. In DNA form, the CDR3 reads TGTGCCAGCAGCCGGGCCGGGACTAGCGGGGGTAGCTCCTACAATGAGCAGTTCTTC.

This clonotype was counted a few times. This chain joins TRBV5-4 and TRBJ2-5; D unclear. CDR1 is SGHNT, CDR2 YYREEE, per germline (reference sequence). V lost 1 base, J lost 4 bases, and 11 bases lay in between. The length of the CDR3 is 14 residues. This chain's CDR3 is CASSLFAVRETQYF. Here the CDR3 DNA reads TGTGCCAGCAGCTTGTTCGCCGTACGAGAGACCCAGTACTTC. The variable domain in full, completed from reference TRBV5-4 and TRBJ2-5, reads ETGVTQSPTHLIKTRGQQVTLRCSSQSGHNTVSWYQQALGQGPQFIFQYYREEENGRGNFPPRFSGLQFPNYSSELNVNALELDDSALYLCASSLFAVRETQYFGPGTRLLVL.

This clonotype has at least ten counts. The V gene is TRBV5-6, the J gene TRBJ2-3, with D perhaps matching TRBD2 (5 bases). This CDR3 region has 15 residues. Trimming removed 4 bases at V and 0 bases at J, with 12 bases between. In germline, CDR1 is SGHDT, CDR2 YYEEEE. The CDR3 spells CASSTSSPSTDTQYF. CDR3 in DNA: TGTGCCAGCAGCACCTCTAGCCCCAGCACAGATACGCAGTATTTT.

This clonotype has more than one count but fewer than ten. In DNA, the CDR3 is TGTGCCAGCAGGGTAGCGGGGGGGCCCTACAATGAGCAGTTCTTC. It is translated as CASRVAGGPYNEQFF. V is TRBV7-8 and J is TRBJ2-1, with 11 nucleotides matching TRBD2. CDR3 length: 15 residues. V lost 6 bases and J lost 2; bases outside the gene matches: 3. The germline gives CDR1 SGHVS, CDR2 FQNEAQ.

This clonotype was seen many times. The chain combines TRBV5-1 with TRBJ2-1; D gene unclear. The CDR3 is made up of 16 amino acids. The germline V gene encodes CDR1 SGHRS and CDR2 YFSETQ. Trimming took 1 base from V and 1 from J, leaving 12 bases between them. CDR3 region: CASSLSGDPSYNEQFF. Here the CDR3 DNA reads TGCGCCAGCAGCTTGTCAGGTGACCCTTCCTACAATGAGCAGTTCTTC.

Ten or more counts support this clonotype. The chain links TRBV11-2 to TRBJ2-5; D gene uncertain. Germline V gene sequence: CDR1 SGHAT, CDR2 FQNNGV. V lost 1 base and J 5 bases, leaving 14 bases between the germline ends. This CDR3 region has 15 residues. The CDR3: CASSLGAQAWETQYF. For the CDR3, the DNA is TGTGCCAGCAGCTTAGGAGCCCAGGCGTGGGAGACCCAGTACTTC.

The chain couples TRBV12-3 or TRBV12-4 to TRBJ2-7, with no clear D. V dropped 3 bases and J dropped 6 bases, with 6 bases sitting between them. This CDR3 is built from 11 residues. CDR3 amino acids: CASSFGAEQYF. CDR3 nucleotide sequence: TGTGCCAGCAGTTTCGGTGCCGAGCAGTACTTC.

This clonotype was observed many times. This chain links TRBV3-1 with TRBJ1-2; D is undetermined. The germline V and J ends were trimmed by 1 base and 4 bases, with 4 bases remaining between them. The CDR3 is 12 amino acids. The germline V gene has CDR1 LGHDT and CDR2 YNNKEL (reference sequence). CDR3 amino acids: CASSQVAYGYTF. The CDR3 coding sequence is TGTGCCAGCAGCCAAGTCGCCTATGGCTACACCTTC.

The chain links TRBV7-2 to TRBJ2-5; 9 positions match TRBD1. The germline CDR1 and CDR2 sequences are SGHTA and FQGNSA. The CDR3 covers 15 residues. J lost 5 bases, V lost 5 bases, and 9 bases had no gene match. The CDR3, as DNA: TGTGCCAGCAGCGATATCCGGGACAGGGTTGAGACCCAGTACTTC. Its translation is CASSDIRDRVETQYF.

There are many counts of this clonotype. This rearrangement joins TRBV12-3 or TRBV12-4 to TRBJ2-7; perhaps TRBD1 as D (5 bases). V was pared by 4 bases and J by 2 bases, with 12 bases between. This CDR3 is 14 amino acids long. CDR3 sequence (DNA): TGTGCCAGCAGTTCCTCCCCAGGGCCCTACGAGCAGTACTTC. Translation gives CASSSSPGPYEQYF.

This clonotype has ten or more counts. The chain recombines TRBV10-3 with TRBJ1-1; D is ambiguous. The CDR3 has 11 residues. Between the trimmed V and J ends, which lost 3 bases and 7 bases, there was a span of 6 bases. CDR1 ENHRY and CDR2 SYGVKD come from the germline V gene. CDR3: CAISDIDEAFF. CDR3 nucleotides: TGTGCCATCAGTGACATTGATGAAGCTTTCTTT.

The chain uses TRBV7-9 and TRBJ2-3, with 11 bases aligning to TRBD2. The germline V gene encodes CDR1 SEHNR and CDR2 FQNEAQ (reference sequence). The CDR3 has 16 amino acids. Unmatched junction bases numbered 13, after V lost 6 bases and J lost 8 bases. CDR3 sequence reads: CASSRDSSGGRGTQYF. DNA for the CDR3: TGTGCCAGCAGTCGGGACTCTAGCGGGGGGCGGGGTACGCAGTATTTT.

The rearrangement uses TRBV5-6 and TRBJ1-2; D is undetermined. Trimming removed 6 bases at V and 5 bases at J, with 23 bases between. The CDR3 contains 16 residues. Germline V gene sequence: CDR1 SGHDT, CDR2 YYEEEE. CDR3 in DNA: TGTGCCAGCACCTATTCCCCCTCGGACTCGCCGTATGGCTACACCTTC. This encodes CASTYSPSDSPYGYTF.

This clonotype was seen ten or more times. This sequence joins TRBV7-2 and TRBJ2-7; 7 bases agree with TRBD1. Trimming removed 5 bases from V and 1 base from J; junction bases left unmatched: 11. This CDR3 has 16 amino acids. The germline CDR1 and CDR2 sequences are SGHTA and FQGNSA. The CDR3: CASSQGGHRGSYEQYF. DNA for the CDR3: TGTGCCAGCAGCCAAGGGGGCCATCGAGGGTCCTACGAGCAGTACTTC.

This chain joins TRBV24-1 and TRBJ2-7, with 10 bases aligning to TRBD1. This CDR3 region has 15 residues. Trimming took 7 bases from V and 6 from J; bases not matched to a gene: 11. The germline CDR1 and CDR2 sequences are KGHDR and SFDVKD. In DNA form, the CDR3 reads TGTGCCACCAGCCCCCGGGACAGGGGAGTCGGCGAGCAGTACTTC. This codes for CATSPRDRGVGEQYF.

This clonotype was recorded at least ten times. The rearrangement joins TRBV6-1 to TRBJ2-3; D is tentatively TRBD1 or TRBD2 (5 bases each). Trimming shortened V by 10 bases and J by 3 bases, and 14 bases separated the two germline ends. The CDR3 is 13 residues long. CDR1 and CDR2 from the germline V gene are MNHNS and SASEGT. The CDR3 DNA reads TGTGCCACCTGCCGGGACGCAACAGATACGCAGTATTTT. This gives the protein CATCRDATDTQYF.